This T cell receptor beta chain came from a study of T-cell memory formation after mild COVID-19. Constant-segment primers served in 5'RACE that generated TCR alpha and TCR beta cDNA libraries bearing sample barcodes and UMIs. From the 5' RACE reads, TCRdb called clonotypes with MiXCR, one entry per CDR3 protein. The data contain 300,000 to 400,000 distinct CDR3 sequences, around 28% of them seen just once; the ten biggest clones take up roughly 12%. The CDR3 runs to 12 residues. Losses at the gene ends were 5 bases for V and 9 bases for J; bases not matched to a gene: 4. This receptor was obtained from an adult woman who had mild COVID-19 (a few samples of this study predate the infection). Cell type and time point are not known. Sample: PBMCs or a T cell subset sorted from them (not recorded which). The V and J genes are TRBV12-3 or TRBV12-4 and TRBJ1-5; 7 bases line up with TRBD1. The CDR3 loop is CASSNRDRPQHF. The CDR3 coding sequence is TGTGCCAGCAGTAACCGGGACAGGCCCCAGCATTTT.